Sequencing of this T cell receptor (beta chain) was carried out in a study of early T cells in non-severe SARS-CoV-2 infection. About the research overall: Sequencing targeted bulk RNA from unsorted whole blood, leaving chains unpaired.

General observations from the study: VDJdb matching favored anti-spike CD8 responses, missing private and CD4 specificities.

The TCR library protocol was used to attach unique molecular identifiers. These identifiers were attached to individual cDNA molecules. TCRdb analysed the 5' RACE reads with MiXCR anew, one entry per CDR3 protein. This table holds tens of thousands of distinct CDR3 sequences, roughly 9.2% found once. CDR3 length: 18 amino acids. Germline lookup yields CDR1 DFQATT and CDR2 SNEGSKA (reference sequence). The V gene end was trimmed by 0 bases and the J gene end by 1 base; junction bases not matched to a gene: 7. At least ten counts were recorded for this clonotype. Its antigen is unidentified. The sample taken for sequencing was whole blood. V gene TRBV20-1 combines with J gene TRBJ2-4; 12 bases match TRBD2. The sequence derives from an adult who was a healthcare worker with PCR-confirmed SARS-CoV-2 infection or an uninfected control (not recorded which). The CDR3 loop is CSARDILAGGLAKNIQYF. Written as DNA, the CDR3 is TGCAGTGCTAGAGATATACTAGCGGGAGGTCTGGCCAAAAACATTCAGTACTTC.